Sequencing of this T cell receptor (beta chain) was carried out in a study of cytomegalovirus exposure and HLA in healthy donors. Study-level findings and limits: The investigators catalogued 150 to 200 TCR beta chains as cytomegalovirus-associated.

PCR used 60 Vbeta primers and 13 Jbeta primers. Clones were sequenced by immunoSEQ multiplex PCR, and TCRdb holds only the in-frame ones, with some missing. The table for this sample gives approximately 130,000 clones. CDR1 is SEHNR, CDR2 FQNEAQ, per germline (reference sequence). V lost 1 base and J 0 bases, leaving 16 bases between the germline ends. The CDR3 sequence is 18 residues long. Turning to this clone: The antigen is not known.

This TCR came from a woman aged 60-75 years in good health and CMV-seronegative. What was sequenced was PBMCs. V is TRBV7-9 and J is TRBJ2-4; D not resolved. The CDR3 is CASSLVRQTGLAKNIQYF. CDR3 bases: TGTGCCAGCAGCTTAGTGCGGCAGACTGGTCTAGCCAAAAACATTCAGTACTTC.